This T cell receptor (beta chain) is drawn from a study of response to subunit inactivated influenza vaccine. MiXCR, run by TCRdb on the RT-PCR reads, gives a single entry per CDR3 protein. The sample contains about 540,000 distinct CDR3 sequences, approximately 22% of which appear only once. This CDR3 is built from 16 residues. V lost 4 bases and J lost 1, with 14 bases in between. These sequences were also reported in another study, on T cells expressing NK-cell markers. That work contributes: TCR beta cDNA was made by 5'RACE template switching with UMIs. The sequencing cohort of eight donors included seven HCMV-seropositive individuals and one seronegative individual. Each of 6 or 7 donors carried dominant NKG2C+ clonotypes accounting for about 1.0-7.5% of CD8+ T cells. The same clonotypes also predominated in the CD3+CD56-NKG2C+ fraction of a handful of donors.

This receptor was identified in a man between 50 and 59 years old who received an inactivated influenza vaccine. Sequencing used CD4+ T cells sorted from PBMCs, obtained about 11 days after vaccination. The rearrangement joins TRBV12-3 or TRBV12-4 to TRBJ2-1; the D gene is possibly TRBD2 (6 bases). The DNA of the CDR3 is TGTGCCAGCAGTTACCTGGCGGGGCGATCCTACAATGAGCAGTTCTTC. Protein sequence: CASSYLAGRSYNEQFF.